The rows below give T cell receptor beta chains drawn from one sample of a study of blood T cell repertoires in COVID-19. Produced via immunoSEQ multiplex PCR; TCRdb's table is partial and in-frame only. The sample shows just over 300,000 clones, around 86% of them seen only once. The sequencing sample was made of PBMCs or T cells enriched from blood (not recorded which). Every receptor here comes from a man younger than 40 who had recovered from COVID-19. Each CDR3 is given with its conserved first and last residue. Fields, in order: D gene, J gene, clone size, V gene, CDR3 DNA, CDR3 protein. D genes are given only for firm matches. Size values are once, few and many counts, or a class for expanded clones, and some rows have none.

NA TRBJ1-5 NA TRBV19 TGTGCCAGTAGCCAGGGACAAGGTATACCCCAGCATTTT CASSQGQGIPQHF
TRBD1 TRBJ1-5 NA TRBV5-1 TGCGCCAGCAGCTTCGGCAGGGGGCGCGAGGAAAGCAATCAGCCCCAGCATTTT CASSFGRGREESNQPQHF
TRBD2 TRBJ2-3 NA TRBV5-1 TGCGCCAGCAGTGGGACTAGCGGCACAGATACGCAGTATTTT CASSGTSGTDTQYF
NA TRBJ1-1 NA TRBV3-1/TRBV3-2 TGTGCCAGCAGCCAAGGCGGCTCTGAAGCTTTCTTT CASSQGGSEAFF
TRBD2 TRBJ2-1 NA TRBV2 TGTGCCAGCAGAGAGACTAGCGGGAGCTACAATGAGCAGTTCTTC CASRETSGSYNEQFF
TRBD1 TRBJ1-2 NA TRBV25-1 TGTGCCAGCAGAGGAACCGGGACAGGGAACTATGGCTACACCTTC CASRGTGTGNYGYTF
TRBD1 TRBJ1-5 NA TRBV7-8 TGTGCCAGCAGCTCACAGGGGGTGGCTGGGCCCCAGCATTTT CASSSQGVAGPQHF
TRBD2 TRBJ2-3 NA TRBV4-2 TGTGCCAGCAGCCAAGCGTCGCTAGCGGGGGGGGTTTCAGGAAATACGCAGTATTTT CASSQASLAGGVSGNTQYF
NA TRBJ2-1 few TRBV7-9 TGTGCCAGCAGCTCCACGGTCGAATACAATGAGCAGTTCTTC CASSSTVEYNEQFF
NA TRBJ2-1 once TRBV30 TGTGCCTGGAGGGCCACAGGTGAGCAGTTCTTC CAWRATGEQFF
TRBD1 TRBJ1-1 NA TRBV4-1 TGCGCCAGCAGCCAAAGGGACAGGTTGAACACTGAAGCTTTCTTT CASSQRDRLNTEAFF
TRBD2 TRBJ2-7 NA TRBV2 TGTGCCAGCATTCCGGGACTAGCGGGGTACGAGCAGTACTTC CASIPGLAGYEQYF
NA TRBJ1-2 once TRBV11-2 TGTGCCAGCAGCACGAGGGGGATAGGCTATGGCTACACCTTC CASSTRGIGYGYTF
TRBD2 TRBJ2-2 NA TRBV5-1 TGCGCCAGCCTCAAAATAGCGGGAGGGGCAACCGGGGAGCTGTTTTTT CASLKIAGGATGELFF
NA TRBJ1-1 NA TRBV7-2 TGTGCCAGCAGCTTCGGGGGGAACACTGAAGCTTTCTTT CASSFGGNTEAFF
TRBD2 TRBJ2-1 once TRBV3-1/TRBV3-2 TGTGCCAGCAGCCGCCGGGGACAGAGTGGCGCGGGAGGGCCGAAGAATGAGCAGTTCTTC CASSRRGQSGAGGPKNEQFF
NA TRBJ1-1 NA TRBV7-2 TGTGCCAGCAGCCCCGTAGATTCGAGGCAAGCTTTCTTT CASSPVDSRQAFF
TRBD2 TRBJ2-7 NA TRBV28 TGTGCCAGCAGTATAGAGACTAGCGGGGGACCTAACTTC CASSIETSGGPNF
TRBD1 TRBJ1-1 NA TRBV10-2 TGCGCCAGCAGTGAAAGACAGGGTAACACTGAAGCTTTCTTT CASSERQGNTEAFF
NA TRBJ1-1 once TRBV27 TGTGCCAGCAGTACGCCCGGGGTCGGGACTGAAGCTTTCTTT CASSTPGVGTEAFF
TRBD2 TRBJ2-1 NA TRBV5-3 TGTGCCAGAAGCTTGTCATTCGTCCGCGGGAGAATTGAGCAGTTCTTC CARSLSFVRGRIEQFF
TRBD1 TRBJ2-7 few TRBV11-2 TGTGCCAGCAGCCGTGGACAGGTGGCCTACGAGCAGTACTTC CASSRGQVAYEQYF
NA TRBJ2-7 NA TRBV5-5 TGTGCCAGCAGCCCGGGGACAAACTCCTACGAGCAGTACTTC CASSPGTNSYEQYF
NA TRBJ1-4 few TRBV30 TGTGCCTGGAGTAGGCGCGCTAGAACTAATGAAAAACTGTTTTTT CAWSRRARTNEKLFF
TRBD1 TRBJ1-2 NA TRBV28 TGTGCCAGCAGGGCTACAGGGGATGGCTACACCTTC CASRATGDGYTF
NA TRBJ1-5 few TRBV28 TGTGCCAGCACCCCAAGCCCTAGCAATCAGCCCCAGCATTTT CASTPSPSNQPQHF
TRBD1 TRBJ2-3 few TRBV27 TGTGCCAGCAGTTTCTGGCCGGGACAGGGGTCAGATACGCAGTATTTT CASSFWPGQGSDTQYF
NA TRBJ1-1 NA TRBV9 TGTGCCAGCAGCGTAGGCCAGGGTGATGTGGCTTTCTTT CASSVGQGDVAFF
TRBD1 TRBJ1-2 NA TRBV7-9 TGTGCTCTGGAGACAGGGGTCGGCGGCTACACCTTC CALETGVGGYTF
NA TRBJ2-3 once TRBV3-1/TRBV3-2 TGTGCCAGCGGTCGGGGGGCTAGCACAGATACGCAGTATTTT CASGRGASTDTQYF
TRBD1 TRBJ2-7 NA TRBV19 TGTGCCAGTAGTCCTTACCGGGACAGCGCCTACGAGCAGTACTTC CASSPYRDSAYEQYF
NA TRBJ1-5 NA TRBV28 TGTGCCCTTGGGGGGAGGGGCAATCAGCCCCAGCATTTT CALGGRGNQPQHF
NA TRBJ1-1 NA TRBV2 TGTGCCAGCGGATTGGGACTAATGAACACTGAAGCTTTCTTT CASGLGLMNTEAFF
NA TRBJ2-2 NA TRBV5-6 TGTGCCAGCAGCTTCCCAGGGCGCACCGGGGAGCTGTTTTTT CASSFPGRTGELFF
TRBD2 TRBJ2-7 NA TRBV9 TGTGCCAGCAGTTCCGGGACTAGCGGGGCCCCCTACGAGCAGTACTTC CASSSGTSGAPYEQYF
TRBD1 TRBJ1-2 NA TRBV27 TGTGCCAGCAGTCATCGACAGGGGGTCGTCTCCTATGGCTACACCTTC CASSHRQGVVSYGYTF
TRBD2 TRBJ2-1 NA TRBV4-2 TGTGCCAGCAGCCAAGATCTCCAGCGGGGGGGAGCCCTTTATGAGCAGTTCTTC CASSQDLQRGGALYEQFF
NA TRBJ1-5 NA TRBV7-2 TGTGCCAGCAGCTTACGCGGAGAGGGGGATAGCAATCAGCCCCAGCATTTT CASSLRGEGDSNQPQHF
NA TRBJ1-1 NA TRBV4-1 TGCGCCAGCAGCCAAGGAACAACTGAAGCTTTCTTT CASSQGTTEAFF
TRBD1 TRBJ2-5 NA TRBV15 TGTGCCACCAGCAGAAGGGACAGGCCCCAAGAGACCCAGTACTTC CATSRRDRPQETQYF
NA TRBJ2-2 NA TRBV29-1 TGCAGCGTTGAGAGACAGCCCACCGGGGAGCTGTTTTTT CSVERQPTGELFF
NA TRBJ1-2 NA TRBV27 TGTGCCAGCAGACCCAAATCCGGGACACTCTATGGCTACACCTTC CASRPKSGTLYGYTF
NA TRBJ1-2 NA TRBV7-2 TGTGCCAGCAGCCATACAGGGTGGGACTATGGCTACACCTTC CASSHTGWDYGYTF
NA TRBJ1-2 NA TRBV7-8 TGTGCCAGCAGCTTAGCCAGCAGCGCGAACTATGGCTACACCTTC CASSLASSANYGYTF
TRBD1 TRBJ2-5 NA TRBV2 TGTGCCAGCAGTCCCGGGACAGGGGACAGAGAGACCCAGTACTTC CASSPGTGDRETQYF
NA TRBJ1-1 NA TRBV10-3 TGTGCCATCAGGCGAACAGGGTCAGACACTGAAGCTTTCTTT CAIRRTGSDTEAFF
TRBD1 TRBJ2-7 NA TRBV19 TGTGCCAGTAGTACGGGGACAGGGATATTGAACGAGCAGTACTTC CASSTGTGILNEQYF
NA TRBJ2-7 NA TRBV7-2 TGTGCCAGCAGCTACCAGGACTACCTGTCCTACGAGCAGTACTTC CASSYQDYLSYEQYF